This TCR beta chain is from a study of T cell changes during pregnancy in multiple sclerosis. Some clones are missing from TCRdb's copy, which holds only in-frame ones; the method was immunoSEQ multiplex PCR. The sample shows just under 45,000 clones, around 96% of them seen only once. The CDR3 extends over 15 amino acids. Trimming cost V 3 bases and J 1 base, with 10 bases left between them. CDR1 SGHRS and CDR2 YFSETQ come from the germline V gene. The source material was peripheral blood, sampled in the second trimester of pregnancy. The rearrangement links TRBV5-1 to TRBJ2-2, with TRBD1 as a possible D gene (6 bases). The receptor was isolated from a female donor with multiple sclerosis, enrolled in a pregnancy study. CDR3 sequence (DNA): TGCGCCAGCAGCTGGGGACAATGGAACACCGGGGAGCTGTTTTTT. Its translation: CASSWGQWNTGELFF. Full variable domain (rest looked up from reference TRBV5-1 and TRBJ2-2): KAGVTQTPRYLIKTRGQQVTLSCSPISGHRSVSWYQQTPGQGLQFLFEYFSETQRNKGNFPGRFSGRQFSNSRSEMNVSTLELGDSALYLCASSWGQWNTGELFFGEGSRLTVL.